This is a list of T cell receptor beta chains from one sample in a study of T cells in Graves' hyperthyroidism and ophthalmopathy. MiXCR, applied by TCRdb to the multiplex PCR reads, yields one record per CDR3 protein. Counted here are 480,000 or so distinct CDR3 sequences, 13% to 15% occurring once; the ten biggest clones make up 15% to 20%. Material for sequencing was blood. The receptors here all came from a woman under 30 with Graves' hyperthyroidism. Both conserved end residues are part of each CDR3. The D gene is left open where the match is weak. Not every row has a clone size; where given, it reads once, few, many or a size class.

TRBV2	TRBJ1-1	many	NA	CASSEALTSTEAFF	TGTGCCAGCAGTGAAGCGCTTACAAGCACTGAAGCTTTCTTT
TRBV7-8	TRBJ1-4	few	NA	CASSLYQGNEKLFF	TGTGCCAGCAGCTTGTACCAGGGTAATGAAAAACTGTTTTTT
TRBV12-3/TRBV12-4	TRBJ2-1	few	NA	CASSPPRTPSSYDEQFF	TGTGCCAGCAGCCCCCCCCGTACGCCGAGCTCCTACGATGAGCAGTTCTTC
TRBV27	TRBJ1-3	many	NA	CASRQDFSGNTIYF	TGTGCCAGCAGACAGGACTTCTCTGGAAACACCATATATTTT
TRBV30	TRBJ2-5	many	NA	CAWSVARGGATQYF	TGTGCCTGGAGTGTAGCCAGGGGGGGAGCGACCCAGTACTTC
TRBV19	TRBJ2-3	NA	NA	CASIPTASASTDTQYF	TGTGCCAGTATCCCAACCGCTAGCGCGAGCACAGATACGCAGTATTTT
TRBV2	TRBJ1-5	many	NA	CASSSQGFGQPQHF	TGTGCCAGCAGTTCCCAGGGTTTCGGACAGCCCCAGCATTTT
TRBV6-5	TRBJ1-2	NA	NA	CAGSFLGSNPYGYTF	TGTGCCGGCAGTTTCTTGGGGTCCAATCCCTATGGCTACACCTTC
TRBV9	TRBJ2-3	many	NA	CASSVVGGIARDTQYF	TGTGCCAGCAGCGTAGTGGGCGGGATAGCACGAGATACGCAGTATTTT
TRBV30	TRBJ1-5	NA	TRBD1	CAWQGTGGNQPQHF	TGTGCCTGGCAGGGAACAGGGGGGAATCAGCCCCAGCATTTT
TRBV10-3	TRBJ1-6	few	NA	CAISESVERTSPLHF	TGTGCCATCAGTGAGTCAGTCGAACGAACTTCACCCCTCCACTTT
TRBV9	TRBJ1-2	few	NA	CASSVDDKLNYGYTF	TGTGCCAGCAGCGTAGATGACAAACTCAACTATGGCTACACCTTC
TRBV29-1	TRBJ2-3	NA	NA	CSVGRGVGTDTQYF	TGCAGCGTAGGGAGAGGGGTGGGCACAGATACGCAGTATTTT
TRBV14	TRBJ2-5	many	NA	CASSPWGQETQYF	TGTGCCAGCAGCCCCTGGGGTCAAGAGACCCAGTACTTC
TRBV7-3	TRBJ2-1	few	TRBD2	CASSPSAGGSGEQFF	TGTGCCAGCAGCCCCTCCGCTGGCGGGAGTGGAGAGCAGTTCTTC
TRBV19	TRBJ1-5	many	NA	CASSSSGYQPQHF	TGTGCCAGTAGTTCCAGTGGTTATCAGCCCCAGCATTTT
TRBV28	TRBJ1-6	many	TRBD1	CASIKTGRNSPLHF	TGTGCCAGCATTAAGACAGGGCGGAATTCACCCCTCCACTTT
TRBV12-3/TRBV12-4	TRBJ2-4	NA	NA	CASSYSGTTRNIQYF	TGTGCCAGCAGCTATTCCGGGACCACCAGAAACATTCAGTACTTC
TRBV3-1	TRBJ1-1	few	TRBD1	CASSQDLNRGRVEAFF	TGTGCCAGCAGCCAAGATCTTAACAGGGGGCGCGTAGAGGCTTTCTTT
TRBV7-8	TRBJ2-3	many	TRBD2	CASSPLADSSTDTQYF	TGTGCCAGCAGCCCGCTAGCGGACTCTAGCACAGATACGCAGTATTTT
TRBV28	TRBJ2-3	many	NA	CASSIDTQYF	TGTGCCAGCAGTATAGATACGCAGTATTTT
TRBV2	TRBJ1-1	many	TRBD1	CASSGDSANTEAFF	TGTGCCAGCAGCGGGGACAGTGCGAACACTGAAGCTTTCTTT
TRBV12-3/TRBV12-4	TRBJ2-1	many	TRBD2	CASRPTPLVNKRGGAGAGEQFF	TGTGCCAGCAGACCGACCCCACTCGTAAATAAAAGAGGTGGGGCGGGAGCGGGTGAGCAGTTCTTC
TRBV20-1	TRBJ2-1	many	NA	CSATGQSPRTYNEQFF	TGCAGTGCTACAGGACAGTCCCCTCGTACCTACAATGAGCAGTTCTTC
TRBV7-9	TRBJ1-2	many	TRBD1	CASSLADRGFYGYTF	TGTGCCAGCAGCTTAGCGGACAGGGGATTTTATGGCTACACCTTC
TRBV20-1	TRBJ1-5	many	TRBD1	CSARDLRGPQPQHF	TGCAGTGCTAGAGATTTGAGGGGGCCTCAGCCCCAGCATTTT
TRBV29-1	TRBJ2-3	few	NA	CSVGEASTDTQYF	TGCAGCGTGGGGGAAGCTAGCACAGATACGCAGTATTTT
TRBV27	TRBJ2-2	NA	TRBD1	CASSTQGAGTGELFF	TGTGCCAGCAGTACCCAGGGGGCCGGCACCGGGGAGCTGTTTTTT
TRBV9	TRBJ1-1	NA	NA	CASSVNRGGDTTEAFF	TGTGCCAGCAGCGTAAATCGCGGGGGCGACACTACTGAAGCTTTCTTT
TRBV19	TRBJ2-1	many	TRBD1	CASSPGTGSVSYNEQFF	TGTGCCAGCAGTCCCGGGACAGGGAGTGTGAGTTACAATGAGCAGTTCTTC
TRBV29-1	TRBJ1-2	NA	NA	CSVETAGSGYTF	TGCAGCGTTGAAACGGCAGGGAGCGGCTACACCTTC
TRBV12-3/TRBV12-4	TRBJ2-5	few	TRBD1	CASSLYVQGAQETQYF	TGTGCCAGCAGTCTATACGTACAGGGGGCCCAAGAGACCCAGTACTTC
TRBV12-3/TRBV12-4	TRBJ1-3	many	NA	CASSLGVGNTIYF	TGTGCCAGCAGTTTGGGGGTTGGAAACACCATATATTTT
TRBV7-9	TRBJ1-6	many	NA	CASSRMVGNNSPLHF	TGTGCCAGCAGCCGTATGGTGGGGAATAATTCACCCCTCCACTTT
TRBV24-1	TRBJ2-1	many	TRBD2	CATSDFSLGLAEYNEQFF	TGTGCCACCAGTGATTTTAGCCTCGGACTAGCGGAATACAATGAGCAGTTCTTC
TRBV18	TRBJ1-2	many	NA	CASSRLVDNYGYTF	TGTGCCAGCTCGCGGTTAGTGGATAACTATGGCTACACCTTC
TRBV12-3/TRBV12-4	TRBJ1-4	many	NA	CASSETATNEKLFF	TGTGCCAGCAGTGAGACAGCAACTAATGAAAAACTGTTTTTT
TRBV4-1	TRBJ2-4	NA	NA	CASSQDHTAKYPLAKNIQYF	TGCGCCAGCAGCCAAGATCACACAGCCAAATACCCTTTAGCCAAAAACATTCAGTACTTC
TRBV9	TRBJ2-1	once	NA	CASSVESPKGARRSYNEQFF	TGTGCCAGCAGCGTAGAGTCCCCAAAAGGGGCGAGAAGGTCCTACAATGAGCAGTTCTTC
TRBV29-1	TRBJ2-3	many	TRBD2	CSVAGTSGDTQYF	TGCAGCGTAGCCGGGACTAGCGGAGATACGCAGTATTTT
TRBV12-3/TRBV12-4	TRBJ1-1	many	NA	CASSFGENTEAFF	TGTGCCAGCAGCTTTGGGGAGAACACTGAAGCTTTCTTT
TRBV7-8	TRBJ2-7	once	TRBD2	CASSPGLAGVFEQYF	TGTGCCAGCAGCCCGGGACTAGCGGGAGTTTTTGAGCAGTACTTC
TRBV9	TRBJ2-7	many	NA	CASSVGPGAYEQYF	TGTGCCAGCAGCGTAGGCCCCGGGGCCTACGAGCAGTACTTC
TRBV20-1	TRBJ2-3	NA	TRBD2	CSATSAGASTDTQYF	TGCAGTGCTACCTCAGCGGGAGCTAGCACAGATACGCAGTATTTT
TRBV28	TRBJ2-1	few	NA	CASKPRRGRNEQFF	TGTGCCAGCAAACCCCGGAGGGGGCGTAATGAGCAGTTCTTC
TRBV19	TRBJ1-2	few	TRBD1	CASRLRVTGTAYGYTF	TGTGCCAGTAGGCTACGTGTGACCGGGACAGCCTATGGCTACACCTTC
TRBV30	TRBJ2-1	many	TRBD2	CAWSPSGRGSYNEQFF	TGTGCCTGGAGTCCTAGCGGGAGGGGCTCCTACAATGAGCAGTTCTTC
TRBV3-1	TRBJ2-1	many	TRBD1	CASSHEDRGRNEQFF	TGTGCCAGCAGCCACGAGGACAGGGGGCGGAATGAGCAGTTCTTC
TRBV12-3/TRBV12-4	TRBJ2-2	many	TRBD2	CASSFYGRAELFF	TGTGCCAGCAGTTTTTACGGGAGGGCCGAGCTGTTTTTT